This TCR beta chain came from a study of blood T cell repertoires in COVID-19. Study-wide background: Samples of COVID-19 (acute and convalescent) were obtained from the United States, Italy and Spain. PBMCs, B-cell-depleted T cells, or T cells were the source of the cDNA or gDNA that made up the material.

As handled by the study authors: Reference gene primer amplification yielded estimated nucleated cell counts. Libraries were prepared by immunoSEQ multiplex PCR; TCRdb keeps only in-frame clonotypes and omits some of them. V and J calls and clone size are given by that table; D and trimming were obtained from the DNA. The sample includes 250,000 to 350,000 clones, over 75% of them seen just once. V was clipped by 6 bases and J by 7 bases; unmatched bases: 8. The V gene's germline CDR1 is MDHEN and CDR2 SYDVKM. The CDR3 is made up of 14 amino acids. Cohort 3 recovery required two negative PCRs, clearance, or symptom resolution.

The TCR originated in a woman aged 18-30 years who had recovered from COVID-19. This rearrangement joins TRBV28 to TRBJ1-4, with TRBD1 matching over 7 bases. Specimen: PBMCs or T cells enriched from blood (not recorded which). The CDR3 DNA reads as TGTGCCAGCAGCCGTGACAGGGTTGTTGAAAAACTGTTTTTT. As protein: CASSRDRVVEKLFF.